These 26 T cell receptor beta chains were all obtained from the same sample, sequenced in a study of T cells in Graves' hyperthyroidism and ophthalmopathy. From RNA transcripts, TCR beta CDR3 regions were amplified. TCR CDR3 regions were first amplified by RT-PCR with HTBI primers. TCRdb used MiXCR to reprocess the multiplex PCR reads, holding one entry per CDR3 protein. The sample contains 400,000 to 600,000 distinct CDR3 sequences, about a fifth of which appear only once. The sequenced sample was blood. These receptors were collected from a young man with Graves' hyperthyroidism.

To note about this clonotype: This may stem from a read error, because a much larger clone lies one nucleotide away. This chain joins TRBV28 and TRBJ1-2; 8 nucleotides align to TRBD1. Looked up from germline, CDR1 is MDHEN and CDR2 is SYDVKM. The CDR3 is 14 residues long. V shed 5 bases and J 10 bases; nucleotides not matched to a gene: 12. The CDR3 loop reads CASSLTRTGIYYTF. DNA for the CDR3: TGTGCCAGCAGTCTTACCCGGACAGGGATTTACTACACCTTC.

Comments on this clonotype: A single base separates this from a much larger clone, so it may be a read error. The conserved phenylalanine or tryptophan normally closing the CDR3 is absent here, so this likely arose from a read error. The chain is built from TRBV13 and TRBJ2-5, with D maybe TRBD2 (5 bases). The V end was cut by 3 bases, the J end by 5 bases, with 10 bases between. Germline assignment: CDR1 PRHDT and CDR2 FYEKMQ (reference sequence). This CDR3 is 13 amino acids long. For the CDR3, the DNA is TGTGCCAGCAGCTTGTTGGGGAGTGAGACCCAGTACCTC. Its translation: CASSLLGSETQYL.

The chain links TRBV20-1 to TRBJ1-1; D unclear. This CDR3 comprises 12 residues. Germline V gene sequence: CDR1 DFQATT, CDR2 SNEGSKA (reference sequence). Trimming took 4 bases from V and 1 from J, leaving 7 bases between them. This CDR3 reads CSAKTGNTEAFF. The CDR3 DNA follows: TGCAGTGCTAAGACGGGGAACACTGAAGCTTTCTTT.

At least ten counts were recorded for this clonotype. CDR3 sequence: CASSEANRERHYGYTF. The CDR3 region has the DNA TGTGCCAGCAGTGAAGCGAACAGGGAAAGGCACTATGGCTACACCTTC. V usage is TRBV6-1 and J usage is TRBJ1-2, with TRBD1 as a possible D gene (6 bases). There are 16 residues in the CDR3. Germline CDR1 is MNHNS and CDR2 is SASEGT. V lost 0 bases to trimming and J lost 3 bases, with 14 bases between them.

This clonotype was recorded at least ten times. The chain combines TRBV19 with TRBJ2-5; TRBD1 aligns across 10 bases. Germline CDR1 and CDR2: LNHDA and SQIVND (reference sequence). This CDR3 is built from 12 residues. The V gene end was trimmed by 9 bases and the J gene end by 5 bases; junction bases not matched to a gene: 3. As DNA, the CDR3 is TGTGCCAGCAGGGGACAGGGGGAGACCCAGTACTTC. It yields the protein CASRGQGETQYF.

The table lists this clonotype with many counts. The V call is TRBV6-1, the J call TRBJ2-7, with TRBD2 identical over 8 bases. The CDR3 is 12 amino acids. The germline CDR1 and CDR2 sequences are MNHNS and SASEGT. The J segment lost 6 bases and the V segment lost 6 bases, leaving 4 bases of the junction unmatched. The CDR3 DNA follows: TGTGCCAGCAGCGGACTAGCTGCCGAGCAGTACTTC. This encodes CASSGLAAEQYF.

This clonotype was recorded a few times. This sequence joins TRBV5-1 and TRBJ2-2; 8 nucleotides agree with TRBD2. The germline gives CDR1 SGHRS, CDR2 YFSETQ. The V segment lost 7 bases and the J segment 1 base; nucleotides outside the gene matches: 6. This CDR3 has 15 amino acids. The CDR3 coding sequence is TGCGCCAGCGCGGCGCTAGCGGGGAACACCGGGGAGCTGTTTTTT. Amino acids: CASAALAGNTGELFF. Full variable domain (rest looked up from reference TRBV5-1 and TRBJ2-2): KAGVTQTPRYLIKTRGQQVTLSCSPISGHRSVSWYQQTPGQGLQFLFEYFSETQRNKGNFPGRFSGRQFSNSRSEMNVSTLELGDSALYLCASAALAGNTGELFFGEGSRLTVL.

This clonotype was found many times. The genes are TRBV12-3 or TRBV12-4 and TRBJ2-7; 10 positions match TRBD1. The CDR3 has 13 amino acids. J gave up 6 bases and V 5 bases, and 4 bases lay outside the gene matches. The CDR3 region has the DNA TGTGCCAGCAGTCCCCGGACAGGGGGCGAGCAGTACTTC. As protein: CASSPRTGGEQYF.

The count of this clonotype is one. The CDR3 nucleotides are TGTGCCAGCAGTGTGCCAGGGGACGATTACGAGCAGTACTTC. Protein: CASSVPGDDYEQYF. The rearrangement uses TRBV2 and TRBJ2-7; possibly TRBD1 for D (6 bases). V lost 4 bases and J lost 4, with 14 bases in between. Germline CDR1 and CDR2: SNHLY and FYNNEI. CDR3 length: 14 amino acids.

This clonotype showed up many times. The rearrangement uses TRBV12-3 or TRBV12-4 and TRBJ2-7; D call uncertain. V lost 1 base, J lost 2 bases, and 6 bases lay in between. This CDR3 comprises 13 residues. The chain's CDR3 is CASSLGAPYEQYF. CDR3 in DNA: TGTGCCAGCAGTTTAGGCGCTCCCTACGAGCAGTACTTC.

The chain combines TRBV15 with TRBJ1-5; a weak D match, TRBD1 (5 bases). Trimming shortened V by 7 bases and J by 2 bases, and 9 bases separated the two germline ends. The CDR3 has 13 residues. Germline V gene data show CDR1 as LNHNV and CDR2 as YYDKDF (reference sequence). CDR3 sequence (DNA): TGTGCCACCACCGCGGGGGGCAATCAGCCCCAGCATTTT. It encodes CATTAGGNQPQHF.

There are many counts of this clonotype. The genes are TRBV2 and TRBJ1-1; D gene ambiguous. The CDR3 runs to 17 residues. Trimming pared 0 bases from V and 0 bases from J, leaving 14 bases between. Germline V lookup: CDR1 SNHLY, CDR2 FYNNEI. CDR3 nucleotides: TGTGCCAGCAGTGAAGCGCGGCGTATCCTAATGAACACTGAAGCTTTCTTT. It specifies CASSEARRILMNTEAFF.

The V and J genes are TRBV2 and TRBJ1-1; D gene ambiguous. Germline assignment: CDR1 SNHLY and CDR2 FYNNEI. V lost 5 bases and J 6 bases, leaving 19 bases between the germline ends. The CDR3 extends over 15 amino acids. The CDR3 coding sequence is TGTGCCAGCAGTAAAACCCGAGCCCCGAGCCCTGAAGCTTTCTTT. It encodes CASSKTRAPSPEAFF.

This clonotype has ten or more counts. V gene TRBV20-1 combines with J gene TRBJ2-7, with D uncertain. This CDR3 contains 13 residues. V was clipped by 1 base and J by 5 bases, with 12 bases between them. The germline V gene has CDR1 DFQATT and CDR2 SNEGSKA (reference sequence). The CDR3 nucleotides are TGCAGTGCTAGAGGCACGTGGACGGACGAGCAGTACTTC. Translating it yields CSARGTWTDEQYF.

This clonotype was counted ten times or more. The DNA of the CDR3 is TGTGCCAGTAGTATTGGCGGAACTAACTATGGCTACACCTTC. Protein sequence: CASSIGGTNYGYTF. The rearrangement joins TRBV19 to TRBJ1-2, with no clear D. V was pared by 3 bases and J by 0 bases, with 8 bases between. This CDR3 has 14 residues. Germline CDR1 reads LNHDA; CDR2 reads SQIVND (reference sequence).

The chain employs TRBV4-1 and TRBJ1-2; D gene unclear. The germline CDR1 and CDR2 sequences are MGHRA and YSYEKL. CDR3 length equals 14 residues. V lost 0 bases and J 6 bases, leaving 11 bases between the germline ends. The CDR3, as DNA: TGCGCCAGCAGCCAAGATGGGAGCGTGCATGGCTACACCTTC. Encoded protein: CASSQDGSVHGYTF.

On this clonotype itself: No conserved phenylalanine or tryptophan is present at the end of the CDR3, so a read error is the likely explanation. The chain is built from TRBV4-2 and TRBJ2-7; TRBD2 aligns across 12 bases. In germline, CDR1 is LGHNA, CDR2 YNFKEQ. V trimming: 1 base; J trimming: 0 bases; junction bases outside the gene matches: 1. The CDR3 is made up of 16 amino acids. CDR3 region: CASSQGTSGDSYEQYS. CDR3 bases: TGTGCCAGCAGCCAAGGGACTAGCGGGGACTCCTACGAGCAGTACTCC.

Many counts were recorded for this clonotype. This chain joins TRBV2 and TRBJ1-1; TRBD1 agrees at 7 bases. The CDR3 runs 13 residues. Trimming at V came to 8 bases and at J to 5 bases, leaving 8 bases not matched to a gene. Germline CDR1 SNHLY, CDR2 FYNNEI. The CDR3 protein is CASGGGRGTEAFF. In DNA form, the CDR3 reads TGTGCCAGCGGAGGGGGCAGAGGAACTGAAGCTTTCTTT.

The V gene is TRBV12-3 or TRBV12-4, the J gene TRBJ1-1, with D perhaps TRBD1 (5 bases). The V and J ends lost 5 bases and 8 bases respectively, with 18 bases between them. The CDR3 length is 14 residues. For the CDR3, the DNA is TGTGCCAGCAGTCCTGGGACCGGCCCGGGAGAAGCTTTCTTT. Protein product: CASSPGTGPGEAFF.

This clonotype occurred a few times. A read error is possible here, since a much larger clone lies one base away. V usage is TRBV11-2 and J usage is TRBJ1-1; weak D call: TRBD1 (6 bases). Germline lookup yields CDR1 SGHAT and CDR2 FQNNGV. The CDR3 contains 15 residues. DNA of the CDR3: TGTGCCAGCAGTCAAATAATCTCGGGGGACACTGAAGCTTCCTTT. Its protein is CASSQIISGDTEASF.

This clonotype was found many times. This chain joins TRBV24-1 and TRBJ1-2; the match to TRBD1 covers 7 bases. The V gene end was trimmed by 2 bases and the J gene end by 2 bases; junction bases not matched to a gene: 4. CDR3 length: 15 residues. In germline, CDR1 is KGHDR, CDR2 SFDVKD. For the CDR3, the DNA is TGTGCCACCAGTGATTGGCAGGGGGGAAACTATGGCTACACCTTC. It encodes CATSDWQGGNYGYTF.

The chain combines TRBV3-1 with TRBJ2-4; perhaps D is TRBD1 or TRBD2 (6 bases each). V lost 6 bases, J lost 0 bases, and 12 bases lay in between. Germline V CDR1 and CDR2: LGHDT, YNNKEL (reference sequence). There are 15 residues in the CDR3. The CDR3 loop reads CASSPGDIAKNIQYF. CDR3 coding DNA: TGTGCCAGCAGTCCGGGGGACATAGCCAAAAACATTCAGTACTTC.

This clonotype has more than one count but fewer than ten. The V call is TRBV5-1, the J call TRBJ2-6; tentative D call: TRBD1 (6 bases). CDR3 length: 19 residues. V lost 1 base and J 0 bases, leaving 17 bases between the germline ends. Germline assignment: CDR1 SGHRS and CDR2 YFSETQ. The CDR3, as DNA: TGCGCCAGCAGCTTGCAGGACAGTTCCATCCGCTCTGGGGCCAACGTCCTGACTTTC. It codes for CASSLQDSSIRSGANVLTF.

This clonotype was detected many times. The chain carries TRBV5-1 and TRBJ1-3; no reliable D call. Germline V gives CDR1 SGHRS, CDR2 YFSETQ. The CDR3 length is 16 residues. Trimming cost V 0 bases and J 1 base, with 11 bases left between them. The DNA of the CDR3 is TGCGCCAGCAGCTTGGCCGGCGGCTTGTCTGGAAACACCATATATTTT. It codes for CASSLAGGLSGNTIYF.

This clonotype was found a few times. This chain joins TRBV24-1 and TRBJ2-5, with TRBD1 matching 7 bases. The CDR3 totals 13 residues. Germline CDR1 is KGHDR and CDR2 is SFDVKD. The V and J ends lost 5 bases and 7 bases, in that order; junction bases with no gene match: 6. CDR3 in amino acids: CATSGPQGTTQYF. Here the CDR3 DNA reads TGTGCCACCAGTGGGCCACAGGGGACGACCCAGTACTTC.

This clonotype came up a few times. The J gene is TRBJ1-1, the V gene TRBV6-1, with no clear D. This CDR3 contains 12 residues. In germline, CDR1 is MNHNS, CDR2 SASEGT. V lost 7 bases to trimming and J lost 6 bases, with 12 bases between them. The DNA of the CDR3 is TGTGCCAGCATTGGGGTTGGGCCTGAAGCTTTCTTT. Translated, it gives CASIGVGPEAFF.